The clone carrying this TCR beta chain was observed at least ten times. Its target is not known. For TCR, cDNA came from 5'RACE template switching, which added a universal primer site and UMIs. Each CDR3 protein gets one entry after TCRdb re-called the 5' RACE reads with MiXCR. Among approximately 150,000 distinct CDR3 sequences listed, approximately 6% were seen once. This entry comes from a study of T cells after yellow fever vaccination. The wider study: Fractions of low cell number were prepared using SMART-Seq v4 Ultra Low Input. Findings and caveats of the study: The study found a weaker secondary response that peaked faster, day 5 versus 15.

The sequence came from a man aged 18 to 35 who received the YFV17D yellow fever vaccine. The starting material was CD4+ T cells sorted from PBMCs, obtained on the day of the first yellow fever vaccination.

Here the CDR3 reads CSAAMGTGDAETQYF. CDR3 sequence (DNA): TGCAGCGCCGCGATGGGGACGGGAGACGCAGAGACCCAGTACTTC. The chain employs TRBV20-1 and TRBJ2-5; D perhaps matches TRBD2 (6 bases). The germline V gene encodes CDR1 DFQATT and CDR2 SNEGSKA (reference sequence). The CDR3 has 15 residues.